This TCR beta chain was identified during a study of Graves' ophthalmopathy and Graves' hyperthyroidism. RNA transcripts yielded amplified TCR beta CDR3 regions. An opening RT-PCR round employed HTBI primers and preceded a second-round multiplex PCR. TCRdb itself ran the multiplex PCR reads through MiXCR, one entry per CDR3 protein. Of about 550,000 distinct CDR3 sequences listed, less than 45% are singletons. With 2 bases removed from V and 2 bases from J, the gap between germline ends came to 12 bases. The CDR3 runs 15 residues. Germline V gene sequence: CDR1 SNHLY, CDR2 FYNNEI. This clonotype was counted at least ten times.

V is TRBV2 and J is TRBJ1-2; weak D call: TRBD1 (5 bases). The clonotype comes from an adult man with Graves' hyperthyroidism. Specimen: peripheral blood or thyroid tissue (not recorded which). As DNA, the CDR3 is TGTGCCAGCAGTGAAAACCGGGGCTTCAACTATGGCTACACCTTC. Its protein is CASSENRGFNYGYTF.